The source of this T cell receptor beta chain is a study of blood T cell repertoires in COVID-19. This clone occurred many times. Source study methods: Quantification of nucleated cells was approximated via reference gene primer amplification. Generated by immunoSEQ multiplex PCR, the TCRdb table keeps only in-frame clones and is missing some. V, J and clone size derive from that table, while D and trimming were established from the DNA sequence. The sample lists roughly 200,000 clones; roughly 75% were seen once. Sequenced input: peripheral blood. This receptor was obtained from a woman aged 65 to 85 with acute or convalescent COVID-19.

In DNA form, the CDR3 reads TGTGCCAGCAGGGTAGGACAGACCTATGGCTACACCTTC. It encodes CASRVGQTYGYTF. This rearrangement joins TRBV28 to TRBJ1-2, with D perhaps TRBD1 (6 bases). V lost 6 bases, J lost 4 bases, and 12 bases lay in between. Germline-derived CDR1 and CDR2 are MDHEN and SYDVKM. This CDR3 spans 13 amino acids.